Listed below are T cell receptor beta chains from one sample, sequenced in a study of T-cell memory formation after mild COVID-19. TCRdb used MiXCR to reprocess the 5' RACE reads, holding one entry per CDR3 protein. The data contain 170,000 or so distinct CDR3 sequences, about a fifth of them singletons. Sequencing was performed on PBMCs or a T cell subset sorted from them (not recorded which). These receptors all stem from an adult woman who had mild COVID-19 (a few samples of this study predate the infection). Cell type and time point are not known. CDR3s include the opening cysteine and the closing phenylalanine or tryptophan. D genes are given only for firm matches. Expanded clones get a size class; other rows say once, few or many, or leave the size out.

v_gene: TRBV20-1; abundance: -; d_gene: TRBD2; j_gene: TRBJ2-1; CDR3nt: TGCAGTGCTAGAGAACTAGCGGGGGTCAATGAGCAGTTCTTC; CDR3aa: CSARELAGVNEQFF
v_gene: TRBV5-1; abundance: few; d_gene: TRBD1; j_gene: TRBJ2-7; CDR3nt: TGCGCCAGCAGTCAGGGACAGGGCCTCACCTACGAGCAGTACTTC; CDR3aa: CASSQGQGLTYEQYF
v_gene: TRBV4-3; abundance: few; d_gene: TRBD2; j_gene: TRBJ2-7; CDR3nt: TGCGCCAGCAGCCCCAACGGTTTTAGCGGGAGTGACTACGAGCAGTACTTC; CDR3aa: CASSPNGFSGSDYEQYF
v_gene: TRBV7-2; abundance: few; d_gene: TRBD2; j_gene: TRBJ2-5; CDR3nt: TGTGCCAGCAGACCGCTAGCGGGGGAGAGCTTAGAGACCCAGTACTTC; CDR3aa: CASRPLAGESLETQYF
v_gene: TRBV12-3/TRBV12-4; abundance: once; d_gene: TRBD2; j_gene: TRBJ2-1; CDR3nt: TGTGCCAGCAGACCTCGAATAGCGGGGGTTGTAGATGAGCAGTTCTTC; CDR3aa: CASRPRIAGVVDEQFF
v_gene: TRBV3-1; abundance: few; d_gene: TRBD2; j_gene: TRBJ2-1; CDR3nt: TGTGCCAGCAGCCCCGAAATTGGGCTAGCGGGGGTATACAATGAGCAGTTCTTC; CDR3aa: CASSPEIGLAGVYNEQFF
v_gene: TRBV11-2; abundance: -; d_gene: -; j_gene: TRBJ2-2; CDR3nt: TGTGCCAGCAGCTTAAGGACGTGGAACACCGGGGAGCTGTTTTTT; CDR3aa: CASSLRTWNTGELFF
v_gene: TRBV4-1; abundance: few; d_gene: TRBD1; j_gene: TRBJ1-3; CDR3nt: TGCGCCAGCAGCCCTCGGGACAGGGCCTTCGGAAACACCATATATTTT; CDR3aa: CASSPRDRAFGNTIYF
v_gene: TRBV30; abundance: few; d_gene: -; j_gene: TRBJ1-1; CDR3nt: TGTGCCTGTATTTGGGGTGAAGCTTTCTTT; CDR3aa: CACIWGEAFF
v_gene: TRBV7-2; abundance: few; d_gene: -; j_gene: TRBJ1-3; CDR3nt: TGTGCCAGCAGTCATGAGATGGGGGGCTTTTCTGGAAACACCATATATTTT; CDR3aa: CASSHEMGGFSGNTIYF
v_gene: TRBV4-1; abundance: few; d_gene: TRBD1; j_gene: TRBJ1-1; CDR3nt: TGCGCCAGCAGCCAACAGGGGGCCGGGACTGAAGCTTTCTTT; CDR3aa: CASSQQGAGTEAFF
v_gene: TRBV30; abundance: -; d_gene: -; j_gene: TRBJ2-3; CDR3nt: TGTGCCTGGGGGGGGGCCACAGATACGCAGTATTTT; CDR3aa: CAWGGATDTQYF
v_gene: TRBV12-3/TRBV12-4; abundance: -; d_gene: TRBD2; j_gene: TRBJ2-7; CDR3nt: TGTGCCACCCAACTAGCGGGGTCCTACGAGCAGTACTTC; CDR3aa: CATQLAGSYEQYF
v_gene: TRBV7-9; abundance: -; d_gene: -; j_gene: TRBJ1-4; CDR3nt: TGTGCCAGCAGCCCAGGCGACAGACCGGCATATCTGTTTTTT; CDR3aa: CASSPGDRPAYLFF
v_gene: TRBV5-1; abundance: few; d_gene: -; j_gene: TRBJ1-1; CDR3nt: TGCGCCAGCAGCTTGAGGCGGGGTCCCACTGAAGCTTTCTTT; CDR3aa: CASSLRRGPTEAFF
v_gene: TRBV5-5; abundance: -; d_gene: TRBD1; j_gene: TRBJ2-7; CDR3nt: TGTGCCAGCAGCCCCAACCCGGGACAGGGGGTCTACGAGCAGTACTTC; CDR3aa: CASSPNPGQGVYEQYF
v_gene: TRBV20-1; abundance: -; d_gene: -; j_gene: TRBJ2-1; CDR3nt: TGCAGTGCCGCGGGTCCTTACAATGAGCAGTTCTTC; CDR3aa: CSAAGPYNEQFF
v_gene: TRBV6-5; abundance: -; d_gene: -; j_gene: TRBJ2-1; CDR3nt: TGTGCCACCTCGGACGGGGGAAGCTCCTACAATGAGCAGTTCTTC; CDR3aa: CATSDGGSSYNEQFF
v_gene: TRBV10-2; abundance: many; d_gene: -; j_gene: TRBJ2-2; CDR3nt: TGCGCCAGCAGTTATAGGGGAGACACCGGGGAGCTGTTTTTT; CDR3aa: CASSYRGDTGELFF
v_gene: TRBV5-1; abundance: -; d_gene: -; j_gene: TRBJ1-2; CDR3nt: TGCGCCAGCAGCCTAAGACTGCGACCTCACTATGGCTACACCTTC; CDR3aa: CASSLRLRPHYGYTF
v_gene: TRBV13; abundance: -; d_gene: TRBD1; j_gene: TRBJ2-3; CDR3nt: TGTGCCAGCAGCTTACGACAGGGATGGACAGATACGCAGTATTTT; CDR3aa: CASSLRQGWTDTQYF
v_gene: TRBV27; abundance: few; d_gene: -; j_gene: TRBJ1-1; CDR3nt: TGTGCCAGCAGTTTGAGGGTGGGGTCTGAAGCTTTCTTT; CDR3aa: CASSLRVGSEAFF
v_gene: TRBV7-9; abundance: -; d_gene: TRBD1; j_gene: TRBJ1-1; CDR3nt: TGTGCCAGCAGCTACTCAGGGGGTGCCACTGAAGCTTTCTTT; CDR3aa: CASSYSGGATEAFF
v_gene: TRBV24-1; abundance: -; d_gene: TRBD2; j_gene: TRBJ2-1; CDR3nt: TGTGCCACCAGTGAAGCGGGAAAGGGCTACAATGAGCAGTTCTTC; CDR3aa: CATSEAGKGYNEQFF
v_gene: TRBV7-3; abundance: few; d_gene: -; j_gene: TRBJ2-1; CDR3nt: TGTGCCAGCAGCCCAAGCCATCCCGTCTATAGCGAGAGCTCCTACAATGAGCAGTTCTTC; CDR3aa: CASSPSHPVYSESSYNEQFF
v_gene: TRBV24-1; abundance: once; d_gene: TRBD1; j_gene: TRBJ1-2; CDR3nt: TGTGCCACCAGTGATTCTTACAGGGGAGCGGATGGCTACACCTTC; CDR3aa: CATSDSYRGADGYTF
v_gene: TRBV6-1; abundance: -; d_gene: TRBD2; j_gene: TRBJ2-3; CDR3nt: TGTGCCAGCAGTCCTACGGGACTAGCGGGGGGCATCGATACGCAGTATTTT; CDR3aa: CASSPTGLAGGIDTQYF
v_gene: TRBV9; abundance: -; d_gene: TRBD1; j_gene: TRBJ2-7; CDR3nt: TGTGCCAGCAGCGTCCGGACAGGGCCTAGCTACGAGCAGTACTTC; CDR3aa: CASSVRTGPSYEQYF
v_gene: TRBV29-1; abundance: once; d_gene: -; j_gene: TRBJ1-1; CDR3nt: TGCAGCGTTGAAGATCCGACCGGACACGAAGCTTTCTTT; CDR3aa: CSVEDPTGHEAFF
v_gene: TRBV7-9; abundance: few; d_gene: TRBD2; j_gene: TRBJ2-7; CDR3nt: TGTGCCAGCAGTCAGACTAGCGGGAACTCCTACGAGCAGTACTTC; CDR3aa: CASSQTSGNSYEQYF
v_gene: TRBV2; abundance: -; d_gene: -; j_gene: TRBJ2-5; CDR3nt: TGTGCCAGCCAAACCGGCACTCAAGAGACCCAGTACTTC; CDR3aa: CASQTGTQETQYF
v_gene: TRBV7-9; abundance: many; d_gene: -; j_gene: TRBJ2-5; CDR3nt: TGTGCCAGCAGCCCCTCCCCCAGAGAGACCCAGTACTTC; CDR3aa: CASSPSPRETQYF
v_gene: TRBV29-1; abundance: -; d_gene: -; j_gene: TRBJ2-1; CDR3nt: TGCAGCGTTGACTCAGGCAATGAGCAGTTCTTC; CDR3aa: CSVDSGNEQFF
v_gene: TRBV11-2; abundance: -; d_gene: -; j_gene: TRBJ2-7; CDR3nt: TGTGCCAGCAGCCTTGAGGGCAACGAGCAGTACTTC; CDR3aa: CASSLEGNEQYF
v_gene: TRBV7-9; abundance: few; d_gene: -; j_gene: TRBJ1-1; CDR3nt: TGTGCCAGCAGCTGGTCAGGGAACACTGAAGCTTTCTTT; CDR3aa: CASSWSGNTEAFF
v_gene: TRBV4-1; abundance: -; d_gene: -; j_gene: TRBJ1-2; CDR3nt: TGCGCCAGCAGCCAAGATGGCAGGGTAGCTAACTATGGCTACACCTTC; CDR3aa: CASSQDGRVANYGYTF
v_gene: TRBV5-1; abundance: -; d_gene: -; j_gene: TRBJ1-4; CDR3nt: TGCGCCAGCAGCTTGGGTGCCGAGAATAGAGATGAAAAACTGTTTTTT; CDR3aa: CASSLGAENRDEKLFF
v_gene: TRBV6-2/TRBV6-3; abundance: -; d_gene: -; j_gene: TRBJ2-3; CDR3nt: TGTGCCAGCAGTTGGGGGGTCGGAGGCACAGATACGCAGTATTTT; CDR3aa: CASSWGVGGTDTQYF
v_gene: TRBV9; abundance: few; d_gene: -; j_gene: TRBJ2-7; CDR3nt: TGTGCCAGCAGCGTAGGGGGGGGCGAACAGTACTTC; CDR3aa: CASSVGGGEQYF
v_gene: TRBV4-1; abundance: -; d_gene: -; j_gene: TRBJ2-3; CDR3nt: TGCGCCAGCAGCCAAGAGACCAGGGGCACAGATACGCAGTATTTT; CDR3aa: CASSQETRGTDTQYF
v_gene: TRBV12-3/TRBV12-4; abundance: few; d_gene: TRBD1; j_gene: TRBJ2-1; CDR3nt: TGTGCCAGCAGTTCGGGACAGGGGACTTACAATGAGCAGTTCTTC; CDR3aa: CASSSGQGTYNEQFF
v_gene: TRBV19; abundance: -; d_gene: -; j_gene: TRBJ1-1; CDR3nt: TGTGCCGGTAGTAGAGGGAACACTGAAGCTTTCTTT; CDR3aa: CAGSRGNTEAFF
v_gene: TRBV6-5; abundance: -; d_gene: TRBD1; j_gene: TRBJ1-1; CDR3nt: TGTGCCAGCAGTTACTCAGGGGGCAAGGCTGAAGCTTTCTTT; CDR3aa: CASSYSGGKAEAFF
v_gene: TRBV19; abundance: -; d_gene: -; j_gene: TRBJ1-2; CDR3nt: TGTGCCACTTCCCCTCGGGGGGGAAACTATGGCTACACCTTC; CDR3aa: CATSPRGGNYGYTF